The rows below give T cell receptor beta chains drawn from one sample of a study of Ad26.COV2.S vaccination and SARS-CoV-2 variants. Generated by immunoSEQ multiplex PCR, the TCRdb table keeps only in-frame clones and is missing some. The sample includes some 240,000 clones, roughly 85% of them seen just once. Sequenced material: peripheral blood, taken in a trial of Ad26.COV2.S vaccine versus placebo. All receptors come from a person between 18 and 60 years old who received the Ad26.COV2.S COVID-19 vaccine or a placebo. CDR3s include the opening cysteine and the closing phenylalanine or tryptophan.

V gene	J gene	CDR3 protein
TRBV29-1	TRBJ1-1	CSVEDQGRGYTEAFF
TRBV4-3	TRBJ2-1	CASSQAWGNYNEQFF
TRBV4-1	TRBJ2-1	CASSQDGDPYEQFF
TRBV4-2	TRBJ1-2	CASSQVVGEGRGYTF
TRBV7-8	TRBJ1-2	CASSPSDRGYNYGYTF
TRBV4-1	TRBJ2-3	CASSDTGSSTDTQYF
TRBV6-5	TRBJ1-2	CASRSTGFDGYTF
TRBV13	TRBJ2-1	CASSLRERMQFF
TRBV7-9	TRBJ1-1	CASSPNTAANTEAFF
TRBV4-3	TRBJ2-2	CASSHYDSYTGELFF
TRBV3-1/TRBV3-2	TRBJ1-2	CASSQAIQSYGYTF
TRBV5-4	TRBJ1-1	CASSRGGGGRYTEAFF
TRBV7-9	TRBJ2-2	CASSFGGTGELFF
TRBV5-5	TRBJ1-2	CASSSVYRGKNYGYTF
TRBV19	TRBJ2-1	CASSLLAGAPPQFF
TRBV5-4	TRBJ2-1	CASSPVAGGNNEQFF
TRBV5-1	TRBJ1-2	CASKYRGFGANYGYTF
TRBV4-1	TRBJ2-3	CASSQDREGSTDTQYF
TRBV5-4	TRBJ2-2	CASSTQNTGELFF
TRBV6-6	TRBJ2-6	CASSRNPAVLAGEANVLTF
TRBV4-2	TRBJ2-1	CASSQDWTSGPNEQFF
TRBV29-1	TRBJ2-3	CSVEGGLAGTTDTQYF
TRBV5-5	TRBJ2-1	CASSPHLFQFF
TRBV5-1	TRBJ1-4	CASSLGRPTNEKLFF
TRBV9	TRBJ1-2	CASSLQGVYGYTF
TRBV5-6	TRBJ2-3	CASSPGLAGGWGTDTQYF
TRBV6-2/TRBV6-3	TRBJ1-4	CASSYLTGGREKLFF
TRBV6-6	TRBJ2-5	CASSYSHSQETQYF
TRBV14	TRBJ2-2	CASSQELGNTGELFF
TRBV15	TRBJ2-7	CATSRGGGSYEQYF
TRBV2	TRBJ1-1	CASSDRTLGKHTEAFF
TRBV4-3	TRBJ2-1	CASSQGGRFDEQFF
TRBV12-3/TRBV12-4	TRBJ2-4	CASRELQGIQYF
TRBV5-8	TRBJ2-1	CASSLEEATYNEQFF
TRBV6-2/TRBV6-3	TRBJ2-2	CASSSRSLGELFF
TRBV7-2	TRBJ1-3	CASSPPGRGGTIYF
TRBV2	TRBJ1-4	CASMIPQGKDEKLFF
TRBV6-2/TRBV6-3	TRBJ1-5	CASSLRGAVKSNQPQHF
TRBV4-3	TRBJ2-3	CASSQVRSPTDTQYF
TRBV15	TRBJ2-3	CATSRPPGDTDTQYF
TRBV5-1	TRBJ1-3	CASSLRDGNTIYF
TRBV19	TRBJ1-2	CASSTRQGHYGYTF
TRBV6-1	TRBJ2-5	CASSESLGLAGETQYF
TRBV6-5	TRBJ2-5	CASLLETQYF
TRBV9	TRBJ2-5	CASSIGTLSQETQYF
TRBV5-4	TRBJ2-3	CASRGQGVSDTQYF
TRBV19	TRBJ1-2	CASSIPRTAYGYTF
TRBV7-9	TRBJ2-1	CASIPSASGNNEQFF
TRBV3-1/TRBV3-2	TRBJ1-1	CASSQEGRATEAFF
TRBV27	TRBJ2-1	CASSQNLLAYSYNEQFF
TRBV12-1	TRBJ2-2	CASSPRARGPDTGELFF
TRBV6-5	TRBJ2-3	CASRWVVEPDTQYF
TRBV4-3	TRBJ1-2	CASSQGVRGQNGYTF
TRBV6-5	TRBJ1-1	CASSSGQGNTEAFF
TRBV4-2	TRBJ1-2	CASSQDREANGYTF
TRBV4-1	TRBJ2-2	CASSQAGGRYTGELFF
TRBV7-9	TRBJ1-3	CASDPFGTPSGNTIYF
TRBV27	TRBJ1-4	CASSPYFPGSEKLFF
TRBV5-4	TRBJ2-1	CASSRDREAYNEQFF